This entry features one T cell receptor beta chain sequence. Its antigen is unidentified. The CDR3 extends over 13 amino acids. CDR1 and CDR2 (germline): LGHNA, YSLEER. Trimming removed 3 bases at V and 9 bases at J, with 12 bases between. Each CDR3 protein gets one entry after TCRdb re-called the 5' RACE reads with MiXCR. The sample yields around 320,000 distinct CDR3 sequences, 15% to 20% seen once. This specimen comes from a study of T-cell memory formation after mild COVID-19. Study results and limitations: Of the contracting clones, CD4+ ones lay mainly in CM and EM, and CD8+ ones in EMRA. The pre-infection memory compartment contained some responding clones, suggesting cross-reactive memory joined.

The receptor was isolated from a man aged 18-30 years who had mild COVID-19 (a few samples of this study predate the infection). Cell type and time point are not known. This rearrangement joins TRBV4-3 to TRBJ1-3; no firm D call. Sequencing was done on a sample of PBMCs or a T cell subset sorted from them (not recorded which). Written as DNA, the CDR3 is TGCGCCAGCAGCCAGGACGAACTGCGCACCATATATTTT. It specifies CASSQDELRTIYF.